This T cell receptor (beta chain) was identified in a study of radiotherapy plus CTLA-4 blockade in lung cancer. Study details: For 15% to 20% of patients, objective responses occurred, and about 34% had disease control. General study results and limits: Expansion in blood of tumor-derived TCR clones was seen after radiotherapy plus ipilimumab. It was early blood T cell clone dynamics, with interferon-beta, that reportedly best predicted response.

This clone has just one count. As yet, its antigen is unknown. Germline V gene sequence: CDR1 SGDLS, CDR2 YYNGEE. Trimming shortened V by 2 bases and J by 6 bases, and 15 bases separated the two germline ends. The CDR3 loop spans 15 amino acids. TCRdb's table, derived via immunoSEQ multiplex PCR, lists solely in-frame clones and lacks some. The repertoire holds tens of thousands of clones, with 65% to 75% as singletons. Lung cancer patients with chemo-refractory metastatic non-small-cell disease were given focal radiation plus CTLA-4 blockade with ipilimumab. The receptor comes from a human donor with non-small cell lung cancer who had stable disease on radiotherapy plus ipilimumab. The material was peripheral blood, obtained from a patient treated with radiotherapy plus ipilimumab. This chain connects TRBV9 to TRBJ2-1; TRBD2 might be the D (5 bases). CDR3: CASSVGSFAGNEQFF. The CDR3 DNA reads TGTGCCAGCAGCGTGGGGTCCTTCGCGGGCAATGAGCAGTTCTTC.